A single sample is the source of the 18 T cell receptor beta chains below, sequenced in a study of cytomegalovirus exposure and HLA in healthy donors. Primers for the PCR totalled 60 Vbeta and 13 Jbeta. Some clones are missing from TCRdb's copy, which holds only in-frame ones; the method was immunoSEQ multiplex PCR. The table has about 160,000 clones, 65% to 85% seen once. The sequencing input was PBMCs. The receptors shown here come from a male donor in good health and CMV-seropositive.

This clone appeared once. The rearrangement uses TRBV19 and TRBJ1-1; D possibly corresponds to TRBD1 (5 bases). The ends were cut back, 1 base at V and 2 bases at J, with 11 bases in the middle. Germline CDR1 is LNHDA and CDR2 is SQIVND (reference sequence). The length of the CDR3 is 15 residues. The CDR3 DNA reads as TGTGCCAGTAGTATAGCGGGCAGGGTTAACACTGAAGCTTTCTTT. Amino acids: CASSIAGRVNTEAFF.

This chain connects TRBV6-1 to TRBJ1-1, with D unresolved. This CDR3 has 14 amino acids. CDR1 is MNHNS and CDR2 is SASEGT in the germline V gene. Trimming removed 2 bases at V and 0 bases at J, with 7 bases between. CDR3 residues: CASSENTLNTEAFF. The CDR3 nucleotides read TGTGCCAGCAGTGAAAACACCTTGAACACTGAAGCTTTCTTT.

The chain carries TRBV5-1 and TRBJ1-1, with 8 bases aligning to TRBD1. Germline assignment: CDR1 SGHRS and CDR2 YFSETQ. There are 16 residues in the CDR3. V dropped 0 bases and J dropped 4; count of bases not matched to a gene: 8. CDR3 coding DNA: TGCGCCAGCAGCTTGGCGGGGCAGGGGGCTTTCACTGAAGCTTTCTTT. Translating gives CASSLAGQGAFTEAFF.

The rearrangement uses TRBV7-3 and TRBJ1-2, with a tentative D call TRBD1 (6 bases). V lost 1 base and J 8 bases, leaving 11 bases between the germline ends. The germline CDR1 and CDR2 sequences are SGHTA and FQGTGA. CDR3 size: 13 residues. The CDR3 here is CASSLNRERGYTF. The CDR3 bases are TGTGCCAGCAGCTTAAACAGGGAGAGAGGCTACACCTTC.

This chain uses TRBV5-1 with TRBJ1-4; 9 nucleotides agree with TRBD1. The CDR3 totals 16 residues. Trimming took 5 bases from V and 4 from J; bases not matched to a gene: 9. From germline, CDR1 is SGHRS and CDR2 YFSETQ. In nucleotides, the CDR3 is TGCGCCAGCAGTTTCGGACAGGGGCCGAGTAATGAAAAACTGTTTTTT. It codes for CASSFGQGPSNEKLFF.

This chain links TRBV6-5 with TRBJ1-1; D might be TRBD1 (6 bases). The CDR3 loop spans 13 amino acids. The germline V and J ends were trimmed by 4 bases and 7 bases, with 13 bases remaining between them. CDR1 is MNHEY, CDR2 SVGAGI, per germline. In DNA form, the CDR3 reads TGTGCCAGCAGTTCCCGGACAGTCAATGAAGCTTTCTTT. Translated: CASSSRTVNEAFF.

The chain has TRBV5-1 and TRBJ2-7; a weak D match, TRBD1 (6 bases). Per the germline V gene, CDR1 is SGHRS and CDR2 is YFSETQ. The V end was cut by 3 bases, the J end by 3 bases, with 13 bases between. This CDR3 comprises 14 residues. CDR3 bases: TGCGCCAGCAGCTCACAGGGTCATGGCTACGAGCAGTACTTC. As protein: CASSSQGHGYEQYF.

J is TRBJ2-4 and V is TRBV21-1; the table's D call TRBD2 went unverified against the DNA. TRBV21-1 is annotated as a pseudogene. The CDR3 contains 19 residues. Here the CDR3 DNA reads TGTGCCAGCAGCAAAGCGACGGAGACTAGCGGGAGCCCCAAAAACATTCAGTACTTC. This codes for CASSKATETSGSPKNIQYF.

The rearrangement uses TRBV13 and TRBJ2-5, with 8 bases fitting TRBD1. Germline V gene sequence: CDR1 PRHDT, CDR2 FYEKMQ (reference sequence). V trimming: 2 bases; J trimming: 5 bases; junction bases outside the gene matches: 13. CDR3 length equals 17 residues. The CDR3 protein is CASSLRADRVGYETQYF. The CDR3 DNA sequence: TGTGCCAGCAGCTTACGTGCGGACAGGGTAGGGTATGAGACCCAGTACTTC.

CDR3 bases: TGTGCCAGCAGTGAAGATCGAGGCACAGGAAGATCCGAGCAGTACTTC. It translates to CASSEDRGTGRSEQYF. The chain is built from TRBV6-1 and TRBJ2-7, with a weak D call TRBD1 (5 bases). Germline assignment: CDR1 MNHNS and CDR2 SASEGT. CDR3 length: 16 amino acids. The V end lost 1 base, the J end lost 6 bases, and 19 bases lay between the germline ends.

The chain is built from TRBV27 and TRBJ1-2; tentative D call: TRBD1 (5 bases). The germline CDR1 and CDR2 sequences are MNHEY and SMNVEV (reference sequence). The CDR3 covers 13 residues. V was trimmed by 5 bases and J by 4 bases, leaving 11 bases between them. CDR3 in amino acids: CASSDDSPYGYTF. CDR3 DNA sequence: TGTGCCAGCAGTGACGACAGCCCCTATGGCTACACCTTC.

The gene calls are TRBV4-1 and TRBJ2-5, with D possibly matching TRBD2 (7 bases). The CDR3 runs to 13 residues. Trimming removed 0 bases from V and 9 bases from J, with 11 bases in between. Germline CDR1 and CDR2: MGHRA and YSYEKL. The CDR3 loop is CASSQDRGRAQYF. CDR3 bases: TGCGCCAGCAGCCAAGATAGGGGGAGGGCCCAGTACTTC.

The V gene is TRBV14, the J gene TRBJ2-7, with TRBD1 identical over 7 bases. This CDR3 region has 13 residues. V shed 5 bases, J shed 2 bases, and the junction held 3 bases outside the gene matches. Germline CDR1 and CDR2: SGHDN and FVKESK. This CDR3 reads CASSETGTYEQYF. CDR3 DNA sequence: TGTGCCAGCAGCGAGACAGGGACCTACGAGCAGTACTTC. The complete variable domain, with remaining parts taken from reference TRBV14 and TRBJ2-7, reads EAGVTQFPSHSVIEKGQTVTLRCDPISGHDNLYWYRRVMGKEIKFLLHFVKESKQDESGMPNNRFLAERTGGTYSTLKVQPAELEDSGVYFCASSETGTYEQYFGPGTRLTVT.

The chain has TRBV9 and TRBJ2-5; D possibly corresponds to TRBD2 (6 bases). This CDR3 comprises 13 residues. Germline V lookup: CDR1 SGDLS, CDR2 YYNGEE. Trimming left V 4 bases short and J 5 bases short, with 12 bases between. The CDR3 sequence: CASSRGGGETQYF. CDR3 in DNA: TGTGCCAGCAGCCGCGGCGGAGGGGAGACCCAGTACTTC.

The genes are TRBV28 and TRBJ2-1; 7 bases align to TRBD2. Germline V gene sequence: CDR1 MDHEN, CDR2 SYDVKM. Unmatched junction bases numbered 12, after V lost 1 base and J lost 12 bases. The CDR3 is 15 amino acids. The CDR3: CASSLSASGPRGQFF. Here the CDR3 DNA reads TGTGCCAGCAGTTTATCGGCTAGCGGCCCCCGAGGGCAGTTCTTC.

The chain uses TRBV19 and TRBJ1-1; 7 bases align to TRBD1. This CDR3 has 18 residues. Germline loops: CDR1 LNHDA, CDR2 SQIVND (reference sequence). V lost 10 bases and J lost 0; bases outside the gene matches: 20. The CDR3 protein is CAKSTNQRAGQMNTEAFF. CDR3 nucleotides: TGTGCCAAATCAACCAATCAACGGGCGGGACAGATGAACACTGAAGCTTTCTTT. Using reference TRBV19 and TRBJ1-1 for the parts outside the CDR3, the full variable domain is DGGITQSPKYLFRKEGQNVTLSCEQNLNHDAMYWYRQDPGQGLRLIYYSQIVNDFQKGDIAEGYSVSREKKESFPLTVTSAQKNPTAFYLCAKSTNQRAGQMNTEAFFGQGTRLTVV.

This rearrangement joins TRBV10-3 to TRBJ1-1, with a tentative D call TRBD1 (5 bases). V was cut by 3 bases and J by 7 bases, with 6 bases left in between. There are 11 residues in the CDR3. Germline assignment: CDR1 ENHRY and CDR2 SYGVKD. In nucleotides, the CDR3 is TGTGCCATCAGTGAAACAGGTGAAGCTTTCTTT. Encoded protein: CAISETGEAFF.

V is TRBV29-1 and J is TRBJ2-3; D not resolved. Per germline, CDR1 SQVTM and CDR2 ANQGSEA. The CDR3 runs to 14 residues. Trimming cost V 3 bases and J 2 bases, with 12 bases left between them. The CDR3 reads CSVDVTASTDTQYF. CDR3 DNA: TGCAGCGTTGATGTGACTGCTTCCACAGATACGCAGTATTTT.